These T cell receptor beta chains were read from a single sample in a study of T cell responses to AZD1222 COVID-19 vaccine. Method: immunoSEQ multiplex PCR; TCRdb's copy keeps in-frame clones and lacks some. Of about 150,000 clones in the sample, 75% to 95% were seen once. The sample here was peripheral blood, taken on day 0 of AZD1222 vaccination. These receptors all come from an adult in good health. Both conserved end residues are part of each CDR3. Fields, in order: J gene, D gene, CDR3 length, clone size, V gene, CDR3 protein, CDR3 DNA. The D gene is left open where the match is weak. The size of a clone is reported for some rows only, either as once, few or many, or as a class for expanded clones.

>TRBJ1-1|TRBD1|13|NA|TRBV7-3
CASSKPGQDIAFF
TGTGCCAGCAGCAAGCCGGGACAGGATATAGCTTTCTTT
>TRBJ1-1|TRBD1|17|NA|TRBV7-9
CASSYTDGQAPNTEAFF
TGTGCCAGCAGCTACACAGACGGACAGGCTCCGAACACTGAAGCTTTCTTT
>TRBJ1-1|TRBD1|14|NA|TRBV10-3
CAISGQGWGTEAFF
TGTGCCATCAGTGGACAGGGATGGGGCACTGAAGCTTTCTTT
>TRBJ2-7|NA|13|NA|TRBV10-3
CAISEGGGYEQYF
TGTGCCATCAGTGAGGGCGGTGGGTACGAGCAGTACTTC
>TRBJ2-5|TRBD1|12|NA|TRBV2
CASSDRGETQYF
TGTGCCAGCAGTGACAGGGGGGAGACCCAGTACTTC
>TRBJ2-1|TRBD2|19|NA|TRBV5-4
CASSLGLVDTVGSYNEQFF
TGTGCCAGCAGCTTAGGACTAGTTGACACCGTGGGCTCCTACAATGAGCAGTTCTTC
>TRBJ1-5|NA|14|few|TRBV28
CASSLDGRNQPQHF
TGTGCCAGCAGTTTAGACGGCAGAAATCAGCCCCAGCATTTT
>TRBJ2-7|TRBD2|14|once|TRBV7-9
CASSLVLAEYEQYF
TGTGCCAGCAGCTTAGTCCTAGCGGAATACGAGCAGTACTTC
>TRBJ2-2|NA|15|few|TRBV7-2
CASSLETANTGELFF
TGTGCCAGCAGCTTAGAAACAGCGAACACCGGGGAGCTGTTTTTT
>TRBJ1-1|TRBD1|14|NA|TRBV5-4
CASSWDSLNTEAFF
TGTGCCAGCAGCTGGGACAGTTTGAACACTGAAGCTTTCTTT
>TRBJ1-1|NA|14|once|TRBV6-5
CASSWRGGSTEAFF
TGTGCCAGCAGTTGGCGGGGGGGGAGCACTGAAGCTTTCTTT
>TRBJ1-5|TRBD1|15|NA|TRBV7-8
CASSFTGGGNQPQHF
TGTGCCAGCAGCTTCACAGGGGGTGGCAATCAGCCCCAGCATTTT
>TRBJ1-2|NA|16|NA|TRBV4-1
CASSQVTTEVSYGYTF
TGCGCCAGCAGCCAAGTTACTACAGAAGTTTCCTATGGCTACACCTTC
>TRBJ1-5|NA|13|NA|TRBV5-6
CASSLYSNQPQHF
TGTGCCAGCAGTCTATATAGCAATCAGCCCCAGCATTTT
>TRBJ2-7|NA|15|NA|TRBV28
CASSLGLARSYEQYF
TGTGCCAGCAGTTTGGGTCTAGCCCGGTCCTACGAGCAGTACTTC
>TRBJ2-5|NA|13|NA|TRBV29-1
CSVLGPERETQYF
TGCAGCGTCCTCGGTCCTGAGAGGGAGACCCAGTACTTC
>TRBJ1-5|NA|16|once|TRBV4-3
CASSRFVGEASQPQHF
TGCGCCAGCAGCCGTTTTGTGGGGGAGGCAAGTCAGCCCCAGCATTTT
>TRBJ1-6|TRBD1|15|NA|TRBV5-4
CASSSRTGNNSPLHF
TGTGCCAGCAGCTCACGGACAGGGAACAATTCACCCCTCCACTTT
>TRBJ2-1|TRBD2|18|NA|TRBV5-1
CASSYLPVDASGSNEQFF
TGCGCCAGCAGCTACTTGCCCGTGGATGCTAGCGGGAGCAATGAGCAGTTCTTC
>TRBJ2-5|NA|16|NA|TRBV5-1
CASSLDGRGGQETQYF
TGCGCCAGCAGCTTGGACGGTAGAGGAGGGCAAGAGACCCAGTACTTC
>TRBJ2-7|NA|14|NA|TRBV11-1
CASSLVGYSYEQYF
TGTGCCAGCAGCCTAGTGGGATATTCGTACGAGCAGTACTTC
>TRBJ2-7|NA|16|NA|TRBV4-3
CASSPRRVSAPYEQYF
TGCGCCAGCAGCCCTAGGAGGGTATCTGCCCCCTACGAGCAGTACTTC
>TRBJ2-4|NA|11|NA|TRBV2
CASKGGTIQYF
TGTGCCAGCAAGGGGGGAACCATTCAGTACTTC
>TRBJ1-3|NA|11|NA|TRBV20-1
CSARTGNTIYF
TGCAGTGCTCGCACTGGAAACACCATATATTTT